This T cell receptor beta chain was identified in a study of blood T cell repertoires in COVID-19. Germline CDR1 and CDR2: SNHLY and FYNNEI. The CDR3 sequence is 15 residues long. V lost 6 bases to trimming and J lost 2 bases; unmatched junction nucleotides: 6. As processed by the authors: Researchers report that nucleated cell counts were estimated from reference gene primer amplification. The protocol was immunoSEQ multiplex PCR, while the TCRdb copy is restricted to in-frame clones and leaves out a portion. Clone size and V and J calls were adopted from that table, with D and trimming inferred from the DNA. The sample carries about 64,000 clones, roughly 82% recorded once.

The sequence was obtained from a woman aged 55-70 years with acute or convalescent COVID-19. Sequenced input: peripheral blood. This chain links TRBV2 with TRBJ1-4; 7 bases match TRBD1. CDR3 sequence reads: CASRPQGNTNEKLFF. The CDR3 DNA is TGTGCCAGCAGACCACAGGGGAATACTAATGAAAAACTGTTTTTT.